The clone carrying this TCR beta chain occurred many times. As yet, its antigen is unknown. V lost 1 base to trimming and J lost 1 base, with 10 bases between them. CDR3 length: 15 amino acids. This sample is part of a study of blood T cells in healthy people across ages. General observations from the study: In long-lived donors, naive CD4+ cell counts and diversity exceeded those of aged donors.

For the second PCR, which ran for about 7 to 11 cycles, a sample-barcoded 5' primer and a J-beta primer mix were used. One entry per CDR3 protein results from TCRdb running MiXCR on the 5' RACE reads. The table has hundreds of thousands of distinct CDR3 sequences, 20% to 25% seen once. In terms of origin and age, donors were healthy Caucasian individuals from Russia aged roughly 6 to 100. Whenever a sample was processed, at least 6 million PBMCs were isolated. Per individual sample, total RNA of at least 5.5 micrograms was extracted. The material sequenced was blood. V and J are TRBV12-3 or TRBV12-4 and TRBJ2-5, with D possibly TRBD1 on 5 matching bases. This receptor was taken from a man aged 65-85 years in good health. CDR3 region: CASSLVSTAQETQYF. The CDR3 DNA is TGTGCCAGCAGTTTAGTTTCGACAGCCCAAGAGACCCAGTACTTC.